The T cell receptor (beta chain) under discussion was sequenced for a study of post-analysis software for immune sequencing data. Every TCR beta cDNA library bore unique molecular identifiers. TCRdb redid the calling of the PCR reads with MiXCR, one entry per CDR3 protein. The sample lists approximately 160,000 distinct CDR3 sequences; 30% were seen once. In the case of this clonotype: Its antigen is unidentified.

Study outcomes and limitations: Five TRBV segments occurring more often in patients than controls included TRBV5-6, TRBV5-1 and TRBV20-1.

The CDR3 spans 13 residues. J was trimmed by 3 bases and V by 4 bases; bases with no gene match: 5. CDR1 is DFQATT, CDR2 SNEGSKA, per germline (reference sequence). Material for sequencing was blood. J is TRBJ2-7 and V is TRBV20-1; TRBD2 aligns across 8 bases. The TCR was taken from a girl aged 10 to 17 with multiple sclerosis. As DNA, the CDR3 is TGCAGTGCTAATCGGGAGGGAAACTACGAGCAGTACTTC. Translated: CSANREGNYEQYF.